These 23 T cell receptor beta chains originate from one sample sequenced in a study of OX40 agonist ivuxolimab in advanced cancers. Only in-frame clones appear in the TCRdb table, and some are missing; sequencing was by immunoSEQ multiplex PCR. Here the sample spans 57,000 or so clones, approximately 86% being singletons. This specimen was CD4+ or CD8+ T cells sorted from blood, taken in a trial of the OX40 agonist ivuxolimab. The receptors were gathered from an adult with an advanced solid tumor such as melanoma, head and neck, liver or kidney cancer.

J is TRBJ2-1 and V is TRBV18, with 9 bases aligning to TRBD2. CDR1 KGHSH and CDR2 LQKENI come from the germline V gene. The CDR3 sequence is 14 residues long. The trim removed 3 bases at V and 9 bases at J, leaving 6 bases unmatched. As DNA, the CDR3 is TGTGCCAGCTCACCGGCGGGGACTAGCATTGAGCAGTTCTTC. The encoded protein is CASSPAGTSIEQFF.

This clone is a singleton in its sample. The V call is TRBV6-6, the J call TRBJ2-4, with D tentatively TRBD2 (5 bases). Germline-derived CDR1 and CDR2 are MNHNY and SVGAGI (reference sequence). Between the trimmed V and J ends, which lost 5 bases and 0 bases, there was a span of 11 bases. The CDR3 runs to 15 residues. DNA for the CDR3: TGTGCCAGCAGTATGGACGGGGTAGCCAAAAACATTCAGTACTTC. Encoded protein: CASSMDGVAKNIQYF.

The chain carries TRBV4-2 and TRBJ2-5; 12 bases fit TRBD2. Germline CDR1 is LGHNA and CDR2 is YNFKEQ. The CDR3 sequence is 18 residues long. The ends lost 0 bases at V and 4 bases at J; junction bases unmatched: 9. The CDR3 spells CASSQDGLAGGPGETQYF. The CDR3 bases are TGTGCCAGCAGCCAAGATGGTCTAGCGGGGGGGCCGGGAGAGACCCAGTACTTC.

The gene calls are TRBV9 and TRBJ2-7, with D maybe TRBD2 (6 bases). With 0 bases removed from V and 3 bases from J, the gap between germline ends came to 13 bases. The CDR3 spans 15 residues. Germline V gene lookup returns CDR1 SGDLS and CDR2 YYNGEE. This chain's CDR3 is CASSVGSGVNYEQYF. As DNA, the CDR3 is TGTGCCAGCAGCGTAGGTAGCGGAGTGAACTACGAGCAGTACTTC.

The table lists this clone with a count of one. V is TRBV19 and J is TRBJ2-2; a possible D gene is TRBD1 (5 bases). V was clipped by 7 bases and J by 2 bases, with 14 bases between them. From germline, CDR1 is LNHDA and CDR2 SQIVND (reference sequence). The length of the CDR3 is 15 residues. This CDR3 is CASKSGNLNTGELFF. CDR3 DNA sequence: TGTGCCAGTAAGTCAGGGAACTTAAACACCGGGGAGCTGTTTTTT.

V is TRBV4-2 and J is TRBJ2-1, with 10 bases aligning to TRBD2. Germline values: CDR1 LGHNA, CDR2 YNFKEQ. The CDR3 has 16 amino acids. Trimming took 0 bases from V and 5 from J; bases not matched to a gene: 4. The CDR3 region has the DNA TGTGCCAGCAGCCAAGATCCAGCGGGGGGGAACAATGAGCAGTTCTTC. This translates into CASSQDPAGGNNEQFF.

V usage is TRBV11-1 and J usage is TRBJ2-3; 14 bases match TRBD2. J was trimmed by 1 base and V by 0 bases; bases with no gene match: 6. CDR3 length equals 19 residues. CDR1 is SGHAT, CDR2 FQDESV, per germline (reference sequence). The CDR3 loop reads CASSLARGLAGDRTDTQYF. CDR3 DNA: TGTGCCAGCAGCTTAGCGAGGGGACTAGCGGGGGATCGCACAGATACGCAGTATTTT. Full variable domain (remainder filled in from reference TRBV11-1 and TRBJ2-3): EAEVAQSPRYKITEKSQAVAFWCDPISGHATLYWYRQILGQGPELLVQFQDESVVDDSQLPKDRFSAERLKGVDSTLKIQPAELGDSAMYLCASSLARGLAGDRTDTQYFGPGTRLTVL.

V and J are TRBV6-5 and TRBJ2-7; 9 bases line up with TRBD2. The V gene's germline CDR1 is MNHEY and CDR2 SVGAGI. The J segment lost 1 base and the V segment lost 0 bases, leaving 1 base of the junction unmatched. This CDR3 comprises 15 residues. The CDR3: CASSYSGLASYEQYF. CDR3 DNA: TGTGCCAGCAGTTACTCGGGACTAGCTTCCTACGAGCAGTACTTC.

This chain's CDR3 is CASTQVGERLFF. As DNA, the CDR3 is TGTGCCAGCACCCAAGTGGGGGAAAGGCTGTTTTTT. V usage is TRBV2 and J usage is TRBJ2-2; D possibly uses TRBD1 or TRBD2 (5 bases each). This CDR3 contains 12 residues. In germline, CDR1 is SNHLY, CDR2 FYNNEI. Deletions cut 7 bases from V and 13 bases from J, with 16 bases between.

The genes are TRBV2 and TRBJ2-1; D not certain. Trimming removed 5 bases at V and 6 bases at J, with 8 bases between. The CDR3 covers 12 residues. CDR1 SNHLY and CDR2 FYNNEI come from the germline V gene. In DNA, the CDR3 is TGTGCCAGCAGTCCAGGCCGCAATGAGCAGTTCTTC. This encodes CASSPGRNEQFF.

Note on this clone: An end of the junction differs from the germline gene, which may be a read error. Here the CDR3 reads CASSLEVEGLASF. The CDR3 nucleotides read TGCGCCAGCAGCTTGGAAGTTGAGGGGCTGGCAAGTTTT. The genes are TRBV5-1 and TRBJ2-3; D is perhaps TRBD1 or TRBD2 (5 bases each). The CDR3 covers 13 residues. Germline V lookup: CDR1 SGHRS, CDR2 YFSETQ.

The chain combines TRBV7-2 with TRBJ1-1; no definite D call. This CDR3 region has 14 residues. CDR1 is SGHTA, CDR2 FQGNSA, per germline. Trimming took off 5 bases at V and 4 bases at J, with 14 bases between the two ends. The CDR3 sequence is CASSDSRVATEAFF. DNA for the CDR3: TGTGCCAGCAGCGACTCTAGGGTAGCCACTGAAGCTTTCTTT.

This rearrangement joins TRBV7-2 to TRBJ1-4; the D gene is possibly TRBD1 (6 bases). CDR1 and CDR2 (germline): SGHTA, FQGNSA. V gave up 4 bases and J gave up 8 bases, with 20 bases separating them. The CDR3 spans 16 residues. The CDR3 sequence is CASSSVVGALREKLFF. The CDR3 region has the DNA TGTGCCAGCAGCTCAGTGGTGGGGGCGCTGAGGGAAAAACTGTTTTTT.

The chain employs TRBV7-2 and TRBJ2-7; D might be TRBD1 or TRBD2, each matching 6 bases. V was clipped by 5 bases and J by 6 bases, with 20 bases between them. The CDR3 extends over 15 amino acids. Per the germline V gene, CDR1 is SGHTA and CDR2 is FQGNSA. This CDR3 is CASSAGPGAQAEQYF. As DNA, the CDR3 is TGTGCCAGCAGCGCGGGGCCGGGGGCTCAGGCCGAGCAGTACTTC.

The V call is TRBV7-3, the J call TRBJ1-4, with D unresolved. Germline V gene lookup returns CDR1 SGHTA and CDR2 FQGTGA. Deletions cut 8 bases from V and 7 bases from J, with 11 bases between. This CDR3 spans 12 amino acids. CDR3: CASLEESEKLFF. The CDR3 nucleotides are TGTGCCAGCTTGGAGGAAAGTGAAAAACTGTTTTTT.

There are a few counts of this clone. The chain links TRBV9 to TRBJ2-1, with 10 positions matching TRBD2. J gave up 4 bases and V 4 bases, and 5 bases lay outside the gene matches. CDR3 length equals 15 residues. Looked up from germline, CDR1 is SGDLS and CDR2 is YYNGEE. Written as DNA, the CDR3 is TGTGCCAGCAGCACCGGACTAGCGGTTTACAATGAGCAGTTCTTC. It encodes CASSTGLAVYNEQFF.

This clone occurred a few times. This sequence joins TRBV5-1 and TRBJ2-7; 11 positions agree with TRBD2. The ends lost 5 bases at V and 0 bases at J; junction bases unmatched: 13. The CDR3 is 18 residues long. CDR1 and CDR2 (germline): SGHRS, YFSETQ. The CDR3: CASSLSPASGGISYEQYF. The DNA for the CDR3 is TGCGCCAGCAGTCTGTCCCCGGCTAGCGGGGGGATCTCCTACGAGCAGTACTTC.

The J gene is TRBJ1-1, the V gene TRBV6-5, with a weak D call TRBD1 (5 bases). Trimming left V 2 bases short and J 4 bases short, with 11 bases between. This CDR3 has 14 residues. Germline-derived CDR1 and CDR2 are MNHEY and SVGAGI. CDR3 DNA: TGTGCCAGCAGTTACCTGAAGGGGACCACTGAAGCTTTCTTT. Its translation is CASSYLKGTTEAFF.

The genes are TRBV2 and TRBJ1-3, with TRBD1 matching 7 bases. The CDR3 is 15 amino acids. The germline V gene has CDR1 SNHLY and CDR2 FYNNEI. J was trimmed by 0 bases and V by 5 bases; bases with no gene match: 4. CDR3 in amino acids: CASSLRQGSGNTIYF. The CDR3 nucleotides read TGTGCCAGCAGTTTGAGACAGGGCTCTGGAAACACCATATATTTT.

J is TRBJ2-1 and V is TRBV29-1, with D tentatively TRBD2 (5 bases). Germline V gene lookup returns CDR1 SQVTM and CDR2 ANQGSEA. The CDR3 totals 12 residues. The CDR3 nucleotides are TGCAGTGCCCTGGAGGCTTACAATGAGCAGTTCTTC. Translation gives CSALEAYNEQFF.

The chain uses TRBV25-1 and TRBJ2-6; D is perhaps TRBD1 (5 bases). V lost 2 bases and J 1 base, leaving 15 bases between the germline ends. Germline-derived CDR1 and CDR2 are MGHDK and SYGVNS. This CDR3 contains 18 residues. The CDR3: CASSEGQAGSSGANVLTF. The CDR3 DNA reads TGTGCCAGCAGTGAAGGTCAGGCAGGGTCGTCTGGGGCCAACGTCCTGACTTTC.

There are a few counts of this clone. The chain employs TRBV5-6 and TRBJ2-2; D is uncertain. Germline V gene sequence: CDR1 SGHDT, CDR2 YYEEEE. This CDR3 contains 15 residues. The V end lost 1 base, the J end lost 0 bases, and 7 bases lay between the germline ends. As DNA, the CDR3 is TGTGCCAGCAGCTTGTGGCTACCGAACACCGGGGAGCTGTTTTTT. As protein: CASSLWLPNTGELFF.

This clone has more than one count but fewer than ten. The chain couples TRBV19 to TRBJ1-1, with D tentatively TRBD1 (5 bases). The germline V and J ends were trimmed by 3 bases and 2 bases, with 13 bases remaining between them. Germline CDR1 is LNHDA and CDR2 is SQIVND (reference sequence). This CDR3 comprises 15 residues. Here the CDR3 DNA reads TGTGCCAGTAGTATGGGGGATTGGGGAAACACTGAAGCTTTCTTT. It is translated as CASSMGDWGNTEAFF.